A single sample is the source of the 16 T cell receptor beta chains below, sequenced in a study of blood T cell repertoires in COVID-19. Only in-frame clones appear in the TCRdb table, and some are missing; sequencing was by immunoSEQ multiplex PCR. Seen here are some 83,000 clones, 81% observed once, and the top ten hold approximately 44%. Source material: peripheral blood. These receptors were obtained from a man at least 80 years old with acute or convalescent COVID-19.

V gene TRBV7-9 combines with J gene TRBJ2-5, with D perhaps matching TRBD1 (5 bases). The CDR3 extends over 13 amino acids. CDR1 and CDR2 from the germline V gene are SEHNR and FQNEAQ (reference sequence). V lost 2 bases to trimming and J lost 4 bases, with 8 bases between them. The CDR3 DNA follows: TGTGCCAGCAGCTTATACAGGCCAGAGACCCAGTACTTC. Its protein is CASSLYRPETQYF.

Only a few counts were recorded for this clone. The gene calls are TRBV20-1 and TRBJ1-6; TRBD1 is a possible D gene (6 bases). The CDR3 is 13 amino acids. V gave up 3 bases and J gave up 7 bases, with 10 bases separating them. Germline values: CDR1 DFQATT, CDR2 SNEGSKA (reference sequence). The CDR3 is CSASQGINSPLHF. In nucleotides, the CDR3 is TGCAGTGCTAGTCAGGGGATAAATTCACCCCTCCACTTT.

The rearrangement joins TRBV7-3 to TRBJ2-5; possible D gene TRBD2, 6 bases. From germline, CDR1 is SGHTA and CDR2 FQGTGA. V lost 3 bases and J lost 4, with 9 bases in between. This CDR3 spans 13 amino acids. CDR3 loop: CASSFEEGETQYF. The DNA for the CDR3 is TGTGCCAGCAGCTTCGAGGAGGGAGAGACCCAGTACTTC.

The chain links TRBV2 to TRBJ2-7, with 10 bases that match TRBD1. The CDR3 is 14 residues long. After removal of 7 bases from V and 6 bases from J, the junction contained 9 bases not matched to a gene. The V gene's germline CDR1 is SNHLY and CDR2 FYNNEI. CDR3 in DNA: TGTGCCAGCAAGACAGGGGGCGCGTATTCCGAGCAGTACTTC. This sequence encodes CASKTGGAYSEQYF.

This chain joins TRBV6-5 and TRBJ2-1; possible D gene TRBD2, 6 bases. There are 15 residues in the CDR3. Trimming took 2 bases from V and 6 from J, leaving 14 bases between them. CDR1 and CDR2 (germline): MNHEY, SVGAGI. CDR3 DNA sequence: TGTGCCAGCAGTTACGAGGGAGGAGCCCCCAATGAGCAGTTCTTC. Protein sequence: CASSYEGGAPNEQFF.

The genes are TRBV27 and TRBJ2-1; D may be TRBD2 (6 bases). The CDR3 totals 14 residues. Germline assignment: CDR1 MNHEY and CDR2 SMNVEV (reference sequence). The V end lost 11 bases, the J end lost 3 bases, and 17 bases lay between the germline ends. CDR3 in DNA: TGTGCCGCCGACCCCGGGACTCTCTACAATGAGCAGTTCTTC. Protein: CAADPGTLYNEQFF.

This clone appeared a few times. This rearrangement joins TRBV30 to TRBJ1-2; 7 positions match TRBD1. V shed 3 bases, J shed 4 bases, and the junction held 11 bases outside the gene matches. In germline, CDR1 is GTSNPN, CDR2 SVGIG (reference sequence). The CDR3 is 15 amino acids. The CDR3 DNA sequence: TGTGCCTGGAGGTTGGTTAGACAGGGAGGCTATGGCTACACCTTC. Translated, it gives CAWRLVRQGGYGYTF.

The chain is built from TRBV3-1 (or the pseudogene TRBV3-2) and TRBJ1-1, with TRBD1 matching over 8 bases. CDR1 LGHDT and CDR2 YNNKEL come from the germline V gene (reference sequence). There are 13 residues in the CDR3. V trimming: 2 bases; J trimming: 8 bases; junction bases outside the gene matches: 4. CDR3 in DNA: TGTGCCAGCAGCCAAACGACAGGGGCCGAAGCTTTCTTT. Translated, it gives CASSQTTGAEAFF.

The sample holds a few counts of this clone. The genes are TRBV5-1 and TRBJ1-1, with D possibly TRBD1 on 6 matching bases. CDR1 is SGHRS, CDR2 YFSETQ, per germline. CDR3 size: 14 residues. With 0 bases removed from V and 1 base from J, the gap between germline ends came to 7 bases. CDR3 in amino acids: CASSLAQGNTEAFF. The CDR3 DNA is TGCGCCAGCAGCTTGGCACAGGGGAACACTGAAGCTTTCTTT.

The chain employs TRBV14 and TRBJ2-3; perhaps TRBD2 as D (5 bases). The V end was cut by 0 bases, the J end by 7 bases, with 14 bases between. Germline CDR1 SGHDN, CDR2 FVKESK. The CDR3 totals 15 residues. The CDR3 sequence: CASSQELGSGNTQYF. The DNA for the CDR3 is TGTGCCAGCAGCCAAGAGCTCGGAAGCGGAAATACGCAGTATTTT.

The rearrangement joins TRBV18 to TRBJ2-1; TRBD2 matches at 9 bases. CDR3 length: 15 residues. V was pared by 2 bases and J by 8 bases, with 7 bases of the junction left unmatched. Germline loops: CDR1 KGHSH, CDR2 LQKENI. The DNA of the CDR3 is TGTGCCAGCTCACCAAGGATAGCGGGAGACCATGAGCAGTTCTTC. Protein: CASSPRIAGDHEQFF. Together with reference TRBV18 and TRBJ2-1, the CDR3 gives the full variable domain: NAGVMQNPRHLVRRRGQEARLRCSPMKGHSHVYWYRQLPEEGLKFMVYLQKENIIDESGMPKERFSAEFPKEGPSILRIQQVVRGDSAAYFCASSPRIAGDHEQFFGPGTRLTVL.

The chain links TRBV18 to TRBJ2-1, with 9 bases matching TRBD1. V shed 2 bases and J 6 bases; nucleotides not matched to a gene: 5. The CDR3 consists of 15 residues. Germline CDR1 is KGHSH and CDR2 is LQKENI. For the CDR3, the DNA is TGTGCCAGCTCACCAGACCGGGACAGGGTCAATGAGCAGTTCTTC. Translating it yields CASSPDRDRVNEQFF. The full variable domain, with the rest looked up from reference TRBV18 and TRBJ2-1, is NAGVMQNPRHLVRRRGQEARLRCSPMKGHSHVYWYRQLPEEGLKFMVYLQKENIIDESGMPKERFSAEFPKEGPSILRIQQVVRGDSAAYFCASSPDRDRVNEQFFGPGTRLTVL.

The chain joins TRBV7-2 to TRBJ2-3; D possibly corresponds to TRBD2 (6 bases). Looked up from germline, CDR1 is SGHTA and CDR2 is FQGNSA. There are 14 residues in the CDR3. The V and J ends lost 3 bases and 7 bases respectively, with 14 bases between them. CDR3 bases: TGTGCCAGCAGCTTCGCGGGGTCGGGGTATACGCAGTATTTT. Translation: CASSFAGSGYTQYF.

The V gene is TRBV4-1, the J gene TRBJ1-3, with 9 bases that match TRBD1. The CDR3 extends over 16 amino acids. From germline, CDR1 is MGHRA and CDR2 YSYEKL. The ends lost 5 bases at V and 1 base at J; junction bases unmatched: 6. The CDR3, as DNA: TGCGCCAGCAGCTCCCGGGACAGGGATTCTGGAAACACCATATATTTT. Its protein product is CASSSRDRDSGNTIYF.

DNA for the CDR3: TGTGCCAGCAGCGCAGGGACAGGGAAGGGCTCTGGAAACACCATATATTTT. This encodes CASSAGTGKGSGNTIYF. The chain recombines TRBV11-3 with TRBJ1-3; 9 bases fit TRBD1. V shed 5 bases and J 0 bases; nucleotides not matched to a gene: 8. The germline V gene has CDR1 SGHNT and CDR2 YENEEA. The CDR3 is 17 amino acids.

The rearrangement joins TRBV10-3 to TRBJ1-4, with D tentatively TRBD1 (6 bases). Trimming pared 7 bases from V and 7 bases from J, leaving 13 bases between. Germline CDR1 and CDR2: ENHRY and SYGVKD. The CDR3 sequence is 13 residues long. Here the CDR3 reads CAINTGWGEKLFF. CDR3 nucleotides: TGTGCCATCAATACAGGGTGGGGTGAAAAACTGTTTTTT.